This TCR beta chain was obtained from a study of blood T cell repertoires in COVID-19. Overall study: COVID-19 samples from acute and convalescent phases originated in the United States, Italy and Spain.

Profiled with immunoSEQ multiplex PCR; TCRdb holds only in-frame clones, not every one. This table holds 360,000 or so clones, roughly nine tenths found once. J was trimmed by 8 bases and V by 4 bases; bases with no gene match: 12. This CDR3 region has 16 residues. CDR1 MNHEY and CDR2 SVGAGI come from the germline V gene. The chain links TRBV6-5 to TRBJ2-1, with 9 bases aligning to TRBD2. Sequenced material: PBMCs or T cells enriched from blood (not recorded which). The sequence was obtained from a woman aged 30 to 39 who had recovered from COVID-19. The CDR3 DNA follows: TGTGCCAGCAGTTCCGCCGGCGGGAGGGCAGTATATGAGCAGTTCTTC. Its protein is CASSSAGGRAVYEQFF.